Listed below are T cell receptor beta chains from one sample, sequenced in a study of cytomegalovirus exposure and HLA in healthy donors. The table came from immunoSEQ multiplex PCR; TCRdb's copy has only in-frame clones and leaves some out. The table lists about 130,000 clones, over 60% of them singletons. Sequences were obtained from PBMCs. The receptors were gathered from a female donor in good health and CMV-seronegative. Each CDR3 is given with its conserved first and last residue. D genes are given only for firm matches. A clone size is listed for some rows: how often the clone was seen (once, few, many), or a class if it is expanded.

j_call,v_call,clone_size,d_call,cdr3_aa,cdr3_nt
TRBJ2-5,TRBV5-1,-,-,CASSLVGGRGETQYF,TGCGCCAGCAGCTTGGTCGGGGGTCGGGGAGAGACCCAGTACTTC
TRBJ2-7,TRBV5-1,-,TRBD2,CASRLVAGGTYEQYF,TGCGCCAGCAGACTCGTAGCGGGGGGCACCTACGAGCAGTACTTC
TRBJ1-5,TRBV2,-,TRBD1,CASSDVGQGAQPQHF,TGTGCCAGCAGTGACGTAGGACAGGGGGCTCAGCCCCAGCATTTT
TRBJ1-5,TRBV6-5,-,TRBD1,CASSYDRDQPQHF,TGTGCCAGCAGTTACGACAGGGACCAGCCCCAGCATTTT
TRBJ2-5,TRBV2,-,-,CASSEEQGIETQYF,TGTGCCAGCAGTGAGGAACAGGGCATAGAGACCCAGTACTTC
TRBJ2-1,TRBV4-1,-,-,CASSWTDDLEQFF,TGCGCCAGCTCATGGACAGACGACCTTGAGCAGTTCTTC
TRBJ1-2,TRBV27,-,TRBD1,CASSTRSAPTTGVYGYTF,TGTGCCAGCAGTACGCGATCAGCCCCCACGACAGGGGTCTATGGCTACACCTTC
TRBJ1-6,TRBV30,-,-,CAWNEVGEGSPLHF,TGTGCCTGGAACGAGGTGGGAGAAGGATCACCCCTCCACTTT
TRBJ2-3,TRBV5-1,-,TRBD2,CASSSGLAGSTDTQYF,TGCGCCAGCAGCTCAGGACTAGCGGGAAGCACAGATACGCAGTATTTT
TRBJ1-4,TRBV7-9,-,-,CASSFTSIRDYGGEKLFF,TGTGCCAGCAGCTTCACCTCAATTCGGGATTACGGGGGTGAAAAACTGTTTTTT
TRBJ2-1,TRBV6-1,-,TRBD2,CASASGGATSYEQFF,TGTGCCAGCGCTAGCGGGGGGGCGACTAGCTATGAGCAGTTCTTC
TRBJ2-1,TRBV5-1,-,TRBD2,CASSLTPLAGRQEQFF,TGCGCCAGCAGCTTGACTCCGCTAGCGGGACGTCAAGAGCAGTTCTTC
TRBJ2-7,TRBV6-5,-,TRBD2,CASSSSAGGSYEQYF,TGTGCCAGCAGTTCCTCGGCGGGGGGCTCCTACGAGCAGTACTTC
TRBJ1-1,TRBV7-8,few,-,CASSLTGNTEAFF,TGTGCCAGCAGCTTAACCGGGAACACTGAAGCTTTCTTT
TRBJ2-6,TRBV5-1,-,-,CASSSSLSGANGLTF,TGCGCCAGCAGCTCCTCGCTTTCTGGGGCCAACGGCCTGACTTTC
TRBJ2-2,TRBV10-3,once,-,CAISESGGATGELFF,TGTGCCATCAGTGAGTCGGGAGGAGCCACCGGGGAGCTGTTTTTT
TRBJ2-3,TRBV11-2,once,-,CASSLGGGSSTDTQYF,TGTGCCAGCAGCTTAGGAGGCGGGTCTAGCACAGATACGCAGTATTTT
TRBJ1-2,TRBV30,-,-,CAWSRTSVGYTF,TGTGCCTGGAGTAGGACTTCCGTTGGCTACACCTTC
TRBJ2-7,TRBV27,-,TRBD2,CASSSFSGGSHEQYF,TGTGCCAGCAGTTCCTTTAGCGGGGGGTCCCACGAGCAGTACTTC
TRBJ1-5,TRBV19,few,TRBD1,CASSIASGQGSYQPQHF,TGTGCCAGTAGTATAGCATCGGGACAGGGATCTTATCAGCCCCAGCATTTT
TRBJ2-1,TRBV19,-,-,CASRASIVNEQFF,TGTGCCAGTAGAGCATCCATAGTCAATGAGCAGTTCTTC
TRBJ2-7,TRBV5-8,-,TRBD1,CASSRSDRGYYEQYF,TGTGCCAGCAGCAGATCTGACAGGGGCTACTACGAGCAGTACTTC
TRBJ2-4,TRBV19,few,-,CASSIGGGGKNIQYF,TGTGCCAGTAGTATAGGGGGAGGGGGGAAAAACATTCAGTACTTC
TRBJ2-7,TRBV2,once,TRBD2,CASSEFGSGRSLYEQYF,TGTGCCAGCAGTGAGTTCGGTAGCGGGAGGTCATTATACGAGCAGTACTTC
TRBJ1-6,TRBV2,once,-,CASSIRLTGSGSPLHF,TGTGCCAGCAGTATCCGCTTGACAGGCAGTGGCTCACCCCTCCACTTT
TRBJ2-1,TRBV7-9,-,TRBD2,CASSRDHSGRPYNEQFF,TGTGCCAGCAGCCGAGATCATAGCGGGAGGCCCTACAATGAGCAGTTCTTC
TRBJ1-2,TRBV10-3,few,TRBD1,CAIIRIPPRGQPKKNYGYTF,TGTGCCATCATCAGGATCCCCCCCCGGGGACAGCCCAAAAAGAACTATGGCTACACCTTC
TRBJ1-2,TRBV6-4,-,-,CASSYGGSYGYTF,TGTGCCAGCAGTTATGGCGGCTCCTATGGCTACACCTTC
TRBJ2-2,TRBV19,-,TRBD2,CASELAGGLTGELFF,TGTGCCAGCGAACTAGCGGGGGGGCTCACCGGGGAGCTGTTTTTT
TRBJ1-5,TRBV5-5,-,-,CASSLGPTLVQPQHF,TGTGCCAGCAGCTTGGGGCCGACATTGGTTCAGCCCCAGCATTTT
TRBJ2-5,TRBV2,-,TRBD1,CASRGTGDETQYF,TGTGCCAGCAGGGGGACAGGGGATGAGACCCAGTACTTC
TRBJ1-4,TRBV19,-,-,CASSIMGATNEKLFF,TGTGCCAGTAGTATAATGGGGGCGACTAATGAAAAACTGTTTTTT
TRBJ1-2,TRBV27,few,TRBD1,CASSFKGADGYTF,TGTGCCAGCAGTTTCAAGGGGGCCGATGGCTACACCTTC
TRBJ2-1,TRBV11-3,-,TRBD2,CASSPGLAGGGGNNEQFF,TGTGCCAGCAGCCCGGGACTAGCGGGAGGAGGAGGGAACAATGAGCAGTTCTTC
TRBJ2-1,TRBV9,-,TRBD2,CASSEARASGRGNEQFF,TGTGCCAGCAGCGAGGCCCGGGCTAGCGGGAGAGGAAATGAGCAGTTCTTC
TRBJ2-5,TRBV7-9,-,-,CASSLAAGEETQYF,TGTGCCAGCAGCTTAGCAGCAGGGGAAGAGACCCAGTACTTC
TRBJ2-2,TRBV29-1,-,-,CSVNPENTGELFF,TGCAGCGTTAATCCAGAGAACACCGGGGAGCTGTTTTTT
TRBJ2-7,TRBV5-8,-,TRBD2,CASSRAGPDRYEQYF,TGTGCCAGCAGCCGAGCGGGACCCGATCGGTACGAGCAGTACTTC
TRBJ1-2,TRBV2,-,-,CASSDTYGYTF,TGTGCCAGCAGTGACACTTATGGCTACACCTTC
TRBJ1-2,TRBV5-6,-,-,CASTSTLNKIHTF,TGTGCCAGCACCTCAACACTAAACAAAATCCACACCTTC
TRBJ2-7,TRBV2,-,-,CASSVVGAEQYF,TGTGCCAGCAGTGTAGTAGGGGCCGAGCAGTACTTC